This T cell receptor (beta chain) was retrieved from a study of vaccination effects on CD4 cells after COVID-19 (dated by TCRdb to 2021 to 2024). About the full investigation: Across the study, the median time from the second dose to post-vaccine sampling was 72 days (range 14 to 241). A total of 9 to 11 COVID-19 convalescent patients and a few SARS-CoV-2-naive healthy vaccine recipients were included in the full study. SARS-CoV-2 spike-specific CD4+ TCR repertoires were compared before and after mRNA vaccination in COVID-19 convalescent patients and in infection-naive vaccine recipients. Cultures from other donors in the study were sequenced with the Oncomine TCR Beta short-read assay on an Illumina iSeq 100.

The germline V gene sets CDR1 to MNHEY and CDR2 to SVGAGI. The V end loses 9 bases and the J end loses 0 bases, and a stretch of 17 bases separates them. Measured from the cysteine to the phenylalanine, the CDR3 is 15 residues long. Only the CDR3 DNA is retained, 45 bases long and in frame from the first base. Receptor libraries were prepared by the immunoSEQ multiplex PCR assay. DNA from the cultured and isolated CD4+ T cells underwent TCR beta CDR3 sequencing. As for the authors' bioinformatics: Non-productive TCR sequences were removed, reads were trimmed to the CDR3 region, and CDR3s of at least 7 amino acids were retained. Antigen-specific clonotypes were identified with the MANAFEST web app by comparing expansion in peptide wells against reference cultures. To be called positive, a clone needed expansion at FDR<0.05 compared with the reference and with all other wells, an odds ratio greater than 5, and a frequency greater than 0.1% in two replicate wells. A clonotype was called cross-reactive if it was significantly expanded both in SARS-CoV-2 spike wells and in at least one common cold coronavirus spike condition. CDR3 similarity was assessed by Levenshtein distance with the stringdist R package, and unrooted trees were built with ape in R 3.6.1. Imported from immuneACCESS, the table was reduced by TCRdb to in-frame sequences with V and J called. These copies leave out some clones; in studies compared against another copy, an unresolved V gene accounts for under half, and the cause of the remainder is not known. V, J and clone size were drawn from that table, and D and trimming were deduced from the DNA. The sample table lists about 61,000 clones, about 80% of them with a count of one. The ten largest clones capture 1% to 1.5% of the sample.

In regard to this clone: This receptor's antigen is unknown. Nothing much larger sits one base from this clone, and base qualities are not available.

Study-wide findings and limitations: Limitations of the study were the small number of convalescent patients and the absence of early post-infection timepoints. Both infection-induced and vaccine-induced clones contracted markedly at late post-vaccination timepoints, which is consistent with waning T cell responses. In healthy vaccine recipients, vaccine-induced clones were almost all SARS-CoV-2 mono-reactive, with only 1 of 255 cross-reactive with common cold coronaviruses.

The ViraFEST assay stimulated PBMC with viral peptide pools and then used TCR sequencing to identify antigen-specific CD4+ T cell clonotypes by expansion. After around eleven days of culture, CD4+ T cells were isolated with the EasySep CD4+ T cell isolation kit. Each participant got two doses of an mRNA SARS-CoV-2 vaccine, either BNT162b2 or mRNA-1273. The absence of prior SARS-CoV-2 infection in healthy vaccine recipients was confirmed by negative nucleocapsid antibodies before and after vaccination. Around 2 million PBMC per well were cultured in IMDM with about 4.8% human AB serum, 10 IU/ml IL-2 and gentamicin, plus 10 ug/ml peptides. Half of the culture medium was replaced with fresh IL-2-containing medium on days 3 and 7. Unless noted otherwise, every peptide stimulation condition was cultured in triplicate wells. PBMC were separated from whole blood using Ficoll-Paque Plus gradient centrifugation and were then either cryopreserved at -140C or used fresh. The overlapping peptide pools covered the spike proteins of SARS-CoV-2 and of the common cold coronaviruses HCoV-NL63, HCoV-OC43 and HCoV-229E. Genomic DNA was extracted from cultured CD4+ T cells with the QIAamp micro DNA kit.

The receptor was derived from a human donor who received a COVID-19 vaccine. Sequenced material: CD4+ T cells from PBMCs cultured with HCoV-229E spike peptides, taken after COVID-19 vaccination. What this sample's cell subset or site label stands for: HCoV-229E spike overlapping peptide pool stimulation. The chain couples TRBV6-5 to TRBJ1-1; the D gene identity is not certain. The sequence in DNA is TGTGCCAGTCAGGAACCGGGAGCCATGAACACTGAAGCTTTCTTT. This codes for CASQEPGAMNTEAFF.